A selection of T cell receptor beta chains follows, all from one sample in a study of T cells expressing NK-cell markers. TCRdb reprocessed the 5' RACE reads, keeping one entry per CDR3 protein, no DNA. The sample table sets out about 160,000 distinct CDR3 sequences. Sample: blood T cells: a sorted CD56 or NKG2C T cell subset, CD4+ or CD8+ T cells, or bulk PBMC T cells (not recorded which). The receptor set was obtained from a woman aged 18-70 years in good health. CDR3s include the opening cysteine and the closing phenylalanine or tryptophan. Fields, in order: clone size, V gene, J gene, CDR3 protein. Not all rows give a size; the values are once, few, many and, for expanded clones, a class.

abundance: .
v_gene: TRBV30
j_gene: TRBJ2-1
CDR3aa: CAWSKLDYNEQFF

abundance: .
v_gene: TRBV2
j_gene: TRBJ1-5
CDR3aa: CASSVAGRQPQHF

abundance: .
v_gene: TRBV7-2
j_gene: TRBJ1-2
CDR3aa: CASSKGQGGHYGYTF

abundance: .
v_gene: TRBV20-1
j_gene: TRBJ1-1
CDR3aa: CSPTGGTNTEAFF

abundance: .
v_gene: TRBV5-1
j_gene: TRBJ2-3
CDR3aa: CASSLRTKLTDTQYF

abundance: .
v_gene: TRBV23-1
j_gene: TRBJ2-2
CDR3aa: CASSQKSKKVGPESNTGELFF

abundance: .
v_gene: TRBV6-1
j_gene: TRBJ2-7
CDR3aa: CASSEDRILGPYEQYF

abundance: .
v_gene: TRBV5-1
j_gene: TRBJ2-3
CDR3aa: CASSQGLFADTQYF

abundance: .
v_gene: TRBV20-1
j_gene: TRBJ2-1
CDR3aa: CSARDPLAGSRYNEQFF

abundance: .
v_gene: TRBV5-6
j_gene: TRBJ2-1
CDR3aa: CASSLGRDRGYNEQFF

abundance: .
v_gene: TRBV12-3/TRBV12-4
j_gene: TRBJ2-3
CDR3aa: CASRSSGGLDTQYF

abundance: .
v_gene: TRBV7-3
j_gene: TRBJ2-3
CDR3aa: CASSNRTRTDTQYF

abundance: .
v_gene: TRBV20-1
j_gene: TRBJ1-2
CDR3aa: CSAPTPNYGYTF

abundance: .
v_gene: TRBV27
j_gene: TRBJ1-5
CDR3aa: CASSFDRTGQPQHF

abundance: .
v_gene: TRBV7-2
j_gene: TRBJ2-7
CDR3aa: CASSFTGGPTYEQYF

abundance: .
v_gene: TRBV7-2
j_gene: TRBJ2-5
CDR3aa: CASSLVVAKETQYF

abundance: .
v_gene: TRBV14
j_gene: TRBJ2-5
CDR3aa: CASSQGARGTQYF

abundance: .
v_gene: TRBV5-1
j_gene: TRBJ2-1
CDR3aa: CASSRPGGNEQFF

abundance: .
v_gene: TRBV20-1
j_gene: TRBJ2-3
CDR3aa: CSARPRRDPKLDTQYF

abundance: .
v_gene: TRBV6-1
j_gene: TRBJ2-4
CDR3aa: CASRQQGMGAGNIQYF

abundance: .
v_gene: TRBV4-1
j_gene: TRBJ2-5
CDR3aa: CASSQVGLARETQYF

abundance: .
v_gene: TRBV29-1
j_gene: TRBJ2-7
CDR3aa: CSVEKGQGRTYEQYF

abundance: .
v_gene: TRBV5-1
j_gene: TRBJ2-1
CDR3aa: CASSLVSSGSLSSYNEQFF

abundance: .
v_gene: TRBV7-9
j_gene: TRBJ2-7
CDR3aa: CASSLNTLYEQYF

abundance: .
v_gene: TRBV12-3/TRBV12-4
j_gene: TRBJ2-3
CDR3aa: CASSFRLAGGSTDTQYF

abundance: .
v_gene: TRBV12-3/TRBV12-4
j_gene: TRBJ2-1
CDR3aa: CASSPGRVYEQFF

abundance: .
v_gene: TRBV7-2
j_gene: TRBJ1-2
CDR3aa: CASSRTKGRSYGYTF

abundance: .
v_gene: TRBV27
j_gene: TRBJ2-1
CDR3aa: CASSLRGASGAYNEQFF

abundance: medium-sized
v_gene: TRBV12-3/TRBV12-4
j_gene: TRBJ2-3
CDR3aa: CASSLTSGTSTDTQYF

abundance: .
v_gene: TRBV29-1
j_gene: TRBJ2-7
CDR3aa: CSVEGEWTGPSYEQYF

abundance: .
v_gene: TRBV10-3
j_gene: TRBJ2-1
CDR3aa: CAINDPYNEQFF

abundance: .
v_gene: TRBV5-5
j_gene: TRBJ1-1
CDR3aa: CASSLTGGRRTTEAFF

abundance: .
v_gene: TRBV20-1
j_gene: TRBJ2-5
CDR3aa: CSAGNRLAGQETQYF

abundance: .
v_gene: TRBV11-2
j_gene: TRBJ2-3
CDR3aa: CASSLVPGPSTDTQYF

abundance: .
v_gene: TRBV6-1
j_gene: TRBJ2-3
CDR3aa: CASSPRRPRTDTQYF

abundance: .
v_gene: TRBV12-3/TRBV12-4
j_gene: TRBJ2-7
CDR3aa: CASSLGHRDEQYF

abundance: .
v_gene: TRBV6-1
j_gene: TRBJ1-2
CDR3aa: CASTGRRGYGYTF

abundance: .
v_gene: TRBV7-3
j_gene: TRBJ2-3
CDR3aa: CASSSTGYPDTQYF

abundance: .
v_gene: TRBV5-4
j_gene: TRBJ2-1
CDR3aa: CASSIAGGWSEQFF

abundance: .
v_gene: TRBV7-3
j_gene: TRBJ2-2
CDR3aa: CASSLAPPTSGGNTGELFF

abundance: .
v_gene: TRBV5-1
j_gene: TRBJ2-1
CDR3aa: CASSLLGSGDYNEQFF

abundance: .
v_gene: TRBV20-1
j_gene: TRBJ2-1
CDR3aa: CSARPGGSARGEQFF

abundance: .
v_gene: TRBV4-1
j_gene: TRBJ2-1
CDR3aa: CASSQVRLAGPARHYNEQFF

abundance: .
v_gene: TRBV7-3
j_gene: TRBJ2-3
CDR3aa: CASSPSDRTGRLDTQYF

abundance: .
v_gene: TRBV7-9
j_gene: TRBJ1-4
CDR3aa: CASSPGSARSNEKLFF

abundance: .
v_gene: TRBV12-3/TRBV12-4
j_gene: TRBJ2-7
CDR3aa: CASSLTSGRVYEQYF

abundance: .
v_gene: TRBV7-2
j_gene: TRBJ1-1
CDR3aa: CASSSYTVKNTEAFF

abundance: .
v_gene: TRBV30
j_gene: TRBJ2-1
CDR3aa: CAWSAGYNEQFF

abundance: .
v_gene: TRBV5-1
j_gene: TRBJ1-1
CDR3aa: CASSRIVAGNTEAFF

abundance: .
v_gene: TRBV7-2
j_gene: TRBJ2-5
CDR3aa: CASSFSGQETQYF

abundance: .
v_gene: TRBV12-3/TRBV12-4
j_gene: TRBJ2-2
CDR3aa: CASSPAVGGNTGELFF

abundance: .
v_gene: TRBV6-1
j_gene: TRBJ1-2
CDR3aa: CASSETGLYGYTF

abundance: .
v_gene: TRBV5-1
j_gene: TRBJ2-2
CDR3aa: CASSTVLSSAGELFF

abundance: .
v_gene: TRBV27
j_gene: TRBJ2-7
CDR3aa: CASQRTGGYEQYF

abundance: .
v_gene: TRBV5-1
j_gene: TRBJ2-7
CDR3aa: CASSLVGRLSYEQYF

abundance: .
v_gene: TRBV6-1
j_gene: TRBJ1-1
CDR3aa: CASRKPRSGRPEAFF

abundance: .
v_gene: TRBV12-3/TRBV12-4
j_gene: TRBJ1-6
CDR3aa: CASRSTGTGANSPLHF